One sample yielded the 7 T cell receptor beta chains listed below, sequenced in a study of T-cell reconstitution after alpha-beta-depleted transplantation in children. Unique molecular identifiers were incorporated during preparation of the TCRbeta library. TCRdb fed the PCR reads into MiXCR, producing one record per CDR3 protein. The repertoire has 250,000 to 400,000 distinct CDR3 sequences, over 20% of them found once; the top ten carry 11%. This sample comprised PBMCs, mostly from graft donor cells, obtained 180 days after TCRalphabeta/CD19-depleted stem cell transplant. The source is a male patient aged 5 to 17 who had a stem cell transplant for acute lymphoblastic leukemia, so the T cells may come from the graft donor.

The V call is TRBV27, the J call TRBJ1-3, with TRBD1 identical over 8 bases. This CDR3 is built from 17 residues. The germline CDR1 and CDR2 sequences are MNHEY and SMNVEV (reference sequence). The J segment lost 2 bases and the V segment lost 5 bases, leaving 11 bases of the junction unmatched. The CDR3 DNA follows: TGTGCCAGCAGTAAACTTGACAGGGGATTCACTGGAAACACCATATATTTT. Its translation: CASSKLDRGFTGNTIYF.

The rearrangement joins TRBV18 to TRBJ1-1; D gene ambiguous. Trimming stripped 4 bases from V and 5 bases from J, with 11 bases between. CDR3 length: 13 amino acids. Germline V gene lookup returns CDR1 KGHSH and CDR2 LQKENI. CDR3 amino acids: CASSLTVKTEAFF. CDR3 DNA: TGTGCCAGCTCACTCACAGTTAAAACTGAAGCTTTCTTT. Filled out from reference TRBV18 and TRBJ1-1, the complete variable domain reads NAGVMQNPRHLVRRRGQEARLRCSPMKGHSHVYWYRQLPEEGLKFMVYLQKENIIDESGMPKERFSAEFPKEGPSILRIQQVVRGDSAAYFCASSLTVKTEAFFGQGTRLTVV.

V usage is TRBV7-8 and J usage is TRBJ2-1; 7 nucleotides line up with TRBD2. V lost 0 bases, J lost 7 bases, and 6 bases stayed unmatched. Germline values: CDR1 SGHVS, CDR2 FQNEAQ. This CDR3 is built from 15 residues. The CDR3 here is CASSLAGGPLNEQFF. The CDR3 DNA follows: TGTGCCAGCAGCTTAGCGGGAGGGCCTTTGAATGAGCAGTTCTTC.

This chain joins TRBV25-1 and TRBJ1-3, with D possibly matching TRBD1 (6 bases). Germline CDR1 and CDR2: MGHDK and SYGVNS. The CDR3 consists of 13 residues. V dropped 5 bases and J dropped 2 bases, with 7 bases sitting between them. This CDR3 reads CASSTGTGNTIYF. The CDR3 region has the DNA TGTGCCAGCAGTACAGGGACTGGAAACACCATATATTTT. The full variable domain, rest sourced from reference TRBV25-1 and TRBJ1-3, is EADIYQTPRYLVIGTGKKITLECSQTMGHDKMYWYQQDPGMELHLIHYSYGVNSTEKGDLSSESTVSRIRTEHFPLTLESARPSHTSQYLCASSTGTGNTIYFGEGSWLTVV.

This clonotype came up a few times. The chain combines TRBV7-3 with TRBJ1-1, with no clear D. The germline gives CDR1 SGHTA, CDR2 FQGTGA. This CDR3 region has 13 residues. Trimming took off 4 bases at V and 1 base at J, with 7 bases between the two ends. The CDR3 DNA sequence: TGTGCCAGCAGCTCCGATACGAACACTGAAGCTTTCTTT. Its translation: CASSSDTNTEAFF.

V gene TRBV5-1 combines with J gene TRBJ2-1; the match to TRBD1 covers 8 bases. The CDR3 runs 15 residues. CDR1 is SGHRS, CDR2 YFSETQ, per germline. The trim removed 4 bases at V and 3 bases at J, leaving 6 bases unmatched. CDR3 bases: TGCGCCAGCAGCCCGACAGGGGCCCTCTACAATGAGCAGTTCTTC. Protein sequence: CASSPTGALYNEQFF.

This clonotype was detected a few times. The J gene is TRBJ1-1, the V gene TRBV10-3; D ambiguous. The germline CDR1 and CDR2 sequences are ENHRY and SYGVKD. The V end was cut by 11 bases, the J end by 0 bases, with 19 bases between. The CDR3 runs 15 residues. The CDR3 sequence: CAQRHSAPLNTEAFF. CDR3 nucleotides: TGTGCCCAACGACATTCAGCCCCTCTGAACACTGAAGCTTTCTTT.